This T cell receptor (beta chain) is from a study of cytomegalovirus exposure and HLA in healthy donors. Looking at the study overall: The 120 validation repertoires were reported in a later analysis to have been generated on the same platform as the roughly 700 first-cohort repertoires.

Profiled with immunoSEQ multiplex PCR; TCRdb holds only in-frame clones, not every one. The sample yields under 200,000 clones, roughly 91% seen once. This clone was observed a single time. This receptor was identified in a man aged 18 to 29 in good health and CMV-seropositive. Sequenced: PBMCs.

DNA for the CDR3: TGTGCCAGCAGTTTTGGACAGAATCCGTCCTACGAGCAGTACTTC. Its translation is CASSFGQNPSYEQYF. This chain uses TRBV9 with TRBJ2-7; possible D gene TRBD1, 6 bases. The CDR3 runs to 15 residues. The ends were cut back, 5 bases at V and 1 base at J, with 16 bases in the middle. The germline V gene has CDR1 SGDLS and CDR2 YYNGEE.